This T cell receptor beta chain emerged from a study of control samples from healthy donors and cancer patients. The data were produced by immunoSEQ multiplex PCR, yet TCRdb's version contains in-frame clones alone and is incomplete. The clone table shows approximately 190,000 clones, with the ten largest holding less than 2.5%. This clonotype was obtained from a woman between 25 and 40 years old in good health. The specimen was blood.

CDR3 coding DNA: TGTGCCATCAGTGACTCGGCGTCCAGCTCCTATAATTCACCCCTCCACTTT. It yields the protein CAISDSASSSYNSPLHF. The chain links TRBV10-3 to TRBJ1-6; the D is unclear. CDR3 length equals 17 residues. Germline CDR1 reads ENHRY; CDR2 reads SYGVKD. The V end was cut by 3 bases, the J end by 0 bases, with 12 bases between.